These T cell receptor beta chains were read from a single sample in a study of tumor-infiltrating lymphocytes in primary liver carcinoma. TCRdb re-called the multiplex PCR reads through MiXCR, storing one row per CDR3 protein. Of 99,000 or so distinct CDR3 sequences listed, approximately 78% are singletons. Material for sequencing was liver tumor tissue from sampling region 3. The receptors here all came from a middle-aged man with primary liver carcinoma and hepatitis B virus infection. The CDR3 runs from the conserved cysteine through the conserved F or W. A D gene is named only where the DNA matches it firmly. Size is stated for part of the rows, as once, few or many counts, or as a class when the clone is expanded.

>TRBJ1-2|.|.|TRBV5-1
TGCGCCAGCAGCTACGGCGGGGGAACGGGCTATGACTACACTTTC
CASSYGGGTGYDYTF
>TRBJ2-7|.|.|TRBV6-6
TGTGCCAGCAGTTACTCTATCCCCGGGGTTGGGAACCCTATGTACTTC
CASSYSIPGVGNPMYF
>TRBJ1-1|TRBD1|many|TRBV29-1
TGCAGCGTCTCCAGGGGGCCAGGCACTGAAGCTTTCTTT
CSVSRGPGTEAFF
>TRBJ2-2|.|.|TRBV6-1
TGTGCGAGCATAAGCATCGCGACCGGGGTGCTGTTTTTT
CASISIATGVLFF
>TRBJ2-3|.|.|TRBV5-1
TGCGCCAGCAGCCTGGTTGGGAGTTTCGGGAGCTGGTCAGATACGCAGTATTTT
CASSLVGSFGSWSDTQYF
>TRBJ2-2|.|.|TRBV6-1
TGTGCCAGCAGAGACACACCGTGGGGGCGAGACACCGGGGAGCTGTTTTTC
CASRDTPWGRDTGELFF
>TRBJ1-2|TRBD1|once|TRBV6-5
TGTGCTAGGAGCCCACAGGGGGCGGTCCGCTACACCTTC
CARSPQGAVRYTF
>TRBJ2-3|.|once|TRBV4-3
TGTGCCAGCGCGAGCGGGCTCCCCAACTCAGATACGCAGTATTTT
CASASGLPNSDTQYF
>TRBJ2-6|.|.|TRBV12-3/TRBV12-4
TGTGCCAGCACTATCACTGGGGCCAACATCCTGACTTTC
CASTITGANILTF
>TRBJ2-3|.|.|TRBV29-1
TGCAGCGTCGCTGTAGTGGACGGACGTAATACAGATATGCAGTATTTT
CSVAVVDGRNTDMQYF
>TRBJ2-1|.|.|TRBV29-1
TGCACCGTTAAAATCCCTGGACAGTCGCAGTTCTTC
CTVKIPGQSQFF
>TRBJ2-1|TRBD2|.|TRBV29-1
TGCGGCGTTGAACTAGCGGGAGGCTTCTATAATGAGCAGTTCTTC
CGVELAGGFYNEQFF
>TRBJ2-1|TRBD2|.|TRBV29-1
TGTAGCGTGAGCGGGACTAGCGGGAGAGGCGAAGAGCAGTTCTTC
CSVSGTSGRGEEQFF